This is a list of T cell receptor beta chains from one sample in a study of early T cells in non-severe SARS-CoV-2 infection. MiXCR, applied by TCRdb to the 5' RACE reads, yields one record per CDR3 protein. This sample has about 66,000 distinct CDR3 sequences; roughly 13% occur once, and the top ten carry 7.5% to 9%. Sequenced material: whole blood. These receptors all come from an adult who was a healthcare worker with PCR-confirmed SARS-CoV-2 infection or an uninfected control (not recorded which). CDR3s leave out the opening cysteine and the closing phenylalanine or tryptophan.

V gene: TRBV7-7
CDR3 protein: ASGEETQY

V gene: TRBV19
CDR3 protein: ASSPRDSPTGELF

V gene: TRBV29-1
CDR3 protein: SVGTGGGYGYT

V gene: TRBV7-8
CDR3 protein: ASSRRAYEDEQF

V gene: TRBV20-1
CDR3 protein: SARSGNSGNTIY

V gene: TRBV7-2
CDR3 protein: ASSKQSNTGELF

V gene: TRBV15
CDR3 protein: ATSRDLAGAGEQY

V gene: TRBV7-3
CDR3 protein: ASSLTHLRGANVLT

V gene: TRBV9
CDR3 protein: ASSYGTGSTGELF

V gene: TRBV7-9
CDR3 protein: ASSFMGLGSYNEQF

V gene: TRBV12-3/TRBV12-4
CDR3 protein: ASSPLTDRRVYT

V gene: TRBV24-1
CDR3 protein: ATTDRADPTQY

V gene: TRBV29-1
CDR3 protein: SGAATGNTDTQY

V gene: TRBV7-2
CDR3 protein: ASSLVNSQETQY

V gene: TRBV19
CDR3 protein: ASSTRQGNGNQPQH

V gene: TRBV28
CDR3 protein: ASSLGGRETQY

V gene: TRBV11-1
CDR3 protein: ASSRAGGEQF

V gene: TRBV27
CDR3 protein: ASSTGWDKNIQY

V gene: TRBV28
CDR3 protein: ASSRQGIGSNTEAF

V gene: TRBV28
CDR3 protein: ASSLGAAGQLNSPLH

V gene: TRBV27
CDR3 protein: ASSFAGGGEKLF

V gene: TRBV3-1
CDR3 protein: ASSQTSGRSTQY

V gene: TRBV28
CDR3 protein: ASIRGVHNYGYT

V gene: TRBV6-2/TRBV6-3
CDR3 protein: ASRKKGVRLAPGEQY

V gene: TRBV29-1
CDR3 protein: SIAPGVADTQY

V gene: TRBV28
CDR3 protein: ASTTLAAGGAF

V gene: TRBV7-8
CDR3 protein: ASSLVEGGTDTQY

V gene: TRBV27
CDR3 protein: ASSFRAGNNPETQY

V gene: TRBV28
CDR3 protein: AALKDRGIGGYT

V gene: TRBV12-3/TRBV12-4
CDR3 protein: ASSFARKETQY

V gene: TRBV3-1
CDR3 protein: ASGVLSGRGNNEQF

V gene: TRBV6-6
CDR3 protein: ASSYSENNGNTIY

V gene: TRBV14
CDR3 protein: ASSQDLASNEQF

V gene: TRBV19
CDR3 protein: ASRGTSGSGEQF

V gene: TRBV6-2/TRBV6-3
CDR3 protein: ASMKGMERGYEQY

V gene: TRBV6-2/TRBV6-3
CDR3 protein: ASSYPLGRSSYNEQF

V gene: TRBV28
CDR3 protein: ASSPTVNTEAF

V gene: TRBV27
CDR3 protein: ASRITSGRGDTQY

V gene: TRBV5-1
CDR3 protein: ASSLRLAGTGELF

V gene: TRBV28
CDR3 protein: ASSPPRGRVH

V gene: TRBV7-9
CDR3 protein: ASSSGLAGKQETQY

V gene: TRBV10-3
CDR3 protein: AISEPRTSGRGEQY

V gene: TRBV28
CDR3 protein: ASISSGVYEQY

V gene: TRBV27
CDR3 protein: ASSLDPGFLRTQY

V gene: TRBV6-2/TRBV6-3
CDR3 protein: ASGMIRNEKLF

V gene: TRBV7-7
CDR3 protein: ASSLAAGNEQF

V gene: TRBV11-1
CDR3 protein: ASSFRGLGNIQY

V gene: TRBV9
CDR3 protein: ASSVAAHNTEAF

V gene: TRBV20-1
CDR3 protein: SAPRGLGELEETQY

V gene: TRBV5-1
CDR3 protein: ASSLQLGNTEAF

V gene: TRBV29-1
CDR3 protein: SVRTGNQPQH